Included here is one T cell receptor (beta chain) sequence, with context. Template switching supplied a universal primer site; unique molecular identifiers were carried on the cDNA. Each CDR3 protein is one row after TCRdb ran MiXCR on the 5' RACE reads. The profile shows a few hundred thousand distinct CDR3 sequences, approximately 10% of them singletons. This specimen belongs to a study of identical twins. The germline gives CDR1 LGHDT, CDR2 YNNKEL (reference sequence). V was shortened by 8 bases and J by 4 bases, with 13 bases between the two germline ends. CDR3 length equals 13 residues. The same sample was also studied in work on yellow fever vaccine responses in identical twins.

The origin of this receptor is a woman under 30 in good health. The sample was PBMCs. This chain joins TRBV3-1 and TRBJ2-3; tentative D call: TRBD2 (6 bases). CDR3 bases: TGTGCCAGCGGGACTCCACCCTCAGATACGCAGTATTTT. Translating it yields CASGTPPSDTQYF.